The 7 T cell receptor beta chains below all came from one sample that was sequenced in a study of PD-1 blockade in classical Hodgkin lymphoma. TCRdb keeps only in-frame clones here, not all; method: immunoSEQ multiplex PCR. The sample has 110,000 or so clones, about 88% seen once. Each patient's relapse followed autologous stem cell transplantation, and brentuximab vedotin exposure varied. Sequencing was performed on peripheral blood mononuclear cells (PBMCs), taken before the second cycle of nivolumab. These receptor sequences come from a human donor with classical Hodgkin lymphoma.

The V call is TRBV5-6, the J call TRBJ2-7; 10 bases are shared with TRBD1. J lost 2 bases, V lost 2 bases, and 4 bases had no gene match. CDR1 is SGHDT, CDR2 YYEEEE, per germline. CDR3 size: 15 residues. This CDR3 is CASSFWGTGAYEQYF. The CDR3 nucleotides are TGTGCCAGCAGCTTTTGGGGGACAGGGGCCTACGAGCAGTACTTC.

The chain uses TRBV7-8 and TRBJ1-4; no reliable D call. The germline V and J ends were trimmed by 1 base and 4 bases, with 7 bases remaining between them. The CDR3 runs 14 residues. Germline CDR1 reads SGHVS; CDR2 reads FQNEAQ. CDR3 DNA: TGTGCCAGCAGCTTAGTCGCACGTAATGAAAAACTGTTTTTT. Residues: CASSLVARNEKLFF.

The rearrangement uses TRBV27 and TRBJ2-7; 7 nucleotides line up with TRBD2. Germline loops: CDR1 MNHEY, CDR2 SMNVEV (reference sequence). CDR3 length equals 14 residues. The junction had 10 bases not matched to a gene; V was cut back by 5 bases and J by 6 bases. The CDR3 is CASSPHSGGGEQYF. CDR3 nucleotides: TGTGCCAGCAGTCCGCACTCGGGAGGCGGCGAGCAGTACTTC.

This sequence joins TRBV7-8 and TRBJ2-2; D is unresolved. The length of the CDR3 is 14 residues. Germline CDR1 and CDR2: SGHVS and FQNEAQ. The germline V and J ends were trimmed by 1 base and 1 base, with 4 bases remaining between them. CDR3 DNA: TGTGCCAGCAGCTTAGGCGTGAACACCGGGGAGCTGTTTTTT. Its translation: CASSLGVNTGELFF.

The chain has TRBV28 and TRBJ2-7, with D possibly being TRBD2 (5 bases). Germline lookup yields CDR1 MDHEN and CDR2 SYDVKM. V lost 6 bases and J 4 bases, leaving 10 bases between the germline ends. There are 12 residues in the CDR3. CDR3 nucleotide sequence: TGTGCCAGCAGCGAGGGTAGGTACGAGCAGTACTTC. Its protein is CASSEGRYEQYF.

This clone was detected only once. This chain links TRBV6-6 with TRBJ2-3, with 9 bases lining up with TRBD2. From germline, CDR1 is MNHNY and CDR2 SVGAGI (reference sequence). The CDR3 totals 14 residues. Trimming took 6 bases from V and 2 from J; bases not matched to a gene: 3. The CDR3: CASRAGGFTDTQYF. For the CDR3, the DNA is TGTGCCAGCAGAGCGGGAGGTTTCACAGATACGCAGTATTTT.

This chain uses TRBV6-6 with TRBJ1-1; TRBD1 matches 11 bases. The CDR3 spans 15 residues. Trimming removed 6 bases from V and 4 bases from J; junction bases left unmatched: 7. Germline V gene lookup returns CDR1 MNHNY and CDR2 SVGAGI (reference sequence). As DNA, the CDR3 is TGTGCCAGCAGATGGACAGGGGGCGCTGGCACTGAAGCTTTCTTT. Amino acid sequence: CASRWTGGAGTEAFF.